The 26 T cell receptor beta chains listed next were all sequenced from one sample in a study of blood T cell repertoires in COVID-19. The table came from immunoSEQ multiplex PCR; TCRdb's copy has only in-frame clones and leaves some out. The sample shows fewer than 350,000 clones, roughly nine tenths of them seen only once. The material sequenced was peripheral blood. These receptors came from a woman in her 30s with COVID-19, enrolled during active disease.

The chain recombines TRBV5-4 with TRBJ2-7; tentative D call: TRBD2 (6 bases). The CDR3 has 15 amino acids. Germline loops: CDR1 SGHNT, CDR2 YYREEE (reference sequence). Trimming left V 0 bases short and J 7 bases short, with 17 bases between. CDR3 sequence: CASSLGGVATGEQYF. CDR3 coding DNA: TGTGCCAGCAGCTTGGGCGGGGTGGCCACGGGGGAGCAGTACTTC. Combining the CDR3 with reference TRBV5-4 and TRBJ2-7 gives the whole variable domain ETGVTQSPTHLIKTRGQQVTLRCSSQSGHNTVSWYQQALGQGPQFIFQYYREEENGRGNFPPRFSGLQFPNYSSELNVNALELDDSALYLCASSLGGVATGEQYFGPGTRLTVT.

The chain is built from TRBV7-9 and TRBJ2-7; 7 bases are a match to TRBD1. Unmatched junction bases numbered 13, after V lost 7 bases and J lost 4 bases. This CDR3 is 15 amino acids long. Germline CDR1 reads SEHNR; CDR2 reads FQNEAQ (reference sequence). The CDR3 DNA sequence: TGTGCCAGCACCAAAAGGGGGCTAGCACATTACGAGCAGTACTTC. Translated, it gives CASTKRGLAHYEQYF.

This chain links TRBV7-9 with TRBJ2-7; possible D gene TRBD1, 6 bases. Germline CDR1 is SEHNR and CDR2 is FQNEAQ (reference sequence). The CDR3 loop spans 15 amino acids. Between the trimmed V and J ends, which lost 5 bases and 5 bases, there was a span of 19 bases. Here the CDR3 DNA reads TGTGCCAGCAGCCCAAGGTCAACAGGGACCCACGAGCAGTACTTC. Protein product: CASSPRSTGTHEQYF. Together with reference TRBV7-9 and TRBJ2-7, the CDR3 gives the full variable domain: DTGVSQNPRHKITKRGQNVTFRCDPISEHNRLYWYRQTLGQGPEFLTYFQNEAQLEKSRLLSDRFSAERPKGSFSTLEIQRTEQGDSAMYLCASSPRSTGTHEQYFGPGTRLTVT.

The gene calls are TRBV5-1 and TRBJ1-3, with TRBD1 identical over 8 bases. The CDR3 is 17 residues long. Trimming took 2 bases from V and 0 from J; bases not matched to a gene: 7. Germline CDR1 reads SGHRS; CDR2 reads YFSETQ. CDR3 nucleotides: TGCGCCAGCAGCTTTGGACAGGGATTCCACTCTGGAAACACCATATATTTT. Translating gives CASSFGQGFHSGNTIYF. The complete variable domain, with remaining parts taken from reference TRBV5-1 and TRBJ1-3, reads KAGVTQTPRYLIKTRGQQVTLSCSPISGHRSVSWYQQTPGQGLQFLFEYFSETQRNKGNFPGRFSGRQFSNSRSEMNVSTLELGDSALYLCASSFGQGFHSGNTIYFGEGSWLTVV.

The chain combines TRBV27 with TRBJ2-7, with 8 positions matching TRBD1. The ends lost 5 bases at V and 6 bases at J; junction bases unmatched: 9. Germline V CDR1 and CDR2: MNHEY, SMNVEV (reference sequence). The CDR3 length is 14 residues. This CDR3 reads CASSLRTGLSEQYF. CDR3 nucleotide sequence: TGTGCCAGCAGTCTCAGGACAGGGCTGAGCGAGCAGTACTTC.

The chain carries TRBV19 and TRBJ1-2, with D perhaps matching TRBD1 (5 bases). The germline V gene has CDR1 LNHDA and CDR2 SQIVND (reference sequence). Trimming shortened V by 1 base and J by 8 bases, and 14 bases separated the two germline ends. The CDR3 length is 14 residues. The CDR3: CASSIVGGARGYTF. The CDR3 region has the DNA TGTGCCAGTAGTATAGTAGGAGGGGCTCGGGGCTACACCTTC.

J is TRBJ2-1 and V is TRBV27; possibly TRBD1 for D (5 bases). There are 13 residues in the CDR3. Trimming removed 0 bases at V and 10 bases at J, with 10 bases between. Germline CDR1 and CDR2: MNHEY and SMNVEV (reference sequence). For the CDR3, the DNA is TGTGCCAGCAGTTTATCAAGGGGCCAGGAGCAGTTCTTC. Translating it yields CASSLSRGQEQFF.

V and J are TRBV6-5 and TRBJ1-3; possible D gene TRBD1, 5 bases. Trimming stripped 4 bases from V and 0 bases from J, with 10 bases between. The CDR3 length is 15 residues. Germline loops: CDR1 MNHEY, CDR2 SVGAGI. The CDR3 nucleotides read TGTGCCAGCAGTTCGACAGCCTACTCTGGAAACACCATATATTTT. As protein: CASSSTAYSGNTIYF.

This clone was counted a single time. CDR3 amino acids: CASSSRLAGGGIETQYF. CDR3 in DNA: TGTGCCAGCAGCTCCCGACTAGCGGGGGGCGGTATAGAGACCCAGTACTTC. The rearrangement uses TRBV7-9 and TRBJ2-5; 13 positions agree with TRBD2. This CDR3 has 17 residues. The V and J ends lost 4 bases and 4 bases, in that order; junction bases with no gene match: 9. Germline-derived CDR1 and CDR2 are SEHNR and FQNEAQ (reference sequence).

V gene TRBV29-1 combines with J gene TRBJ1-4, with D tentatively TRBD1 (5 bases). With 4 bases removed from V and 5 bases from J, the gap between germline ends came to 14 bases. CDR1 is SQVTM and CDR2 is ANQGSEA in the germline V gene. This CDR3 is built from 14 residues. The CDR3 nucleotides read TGCAGCGTTGTGGGGGGGTATCAAAATGAAAAACTGTTTTTT. Protein sequence: CSVVGGYQNEKLFF.

This clone was seen only once. The CDR3 loop reads CASSGTVNTEAFF. The CDR3 DNA follows: TGCGCCAGCAGCGGGACAGTGAACACTGAAGCTTTCTTT. J is TRBJ1-1 and V is TRBV10-1, with TRBD1 identical over 7 bases. With V trimmed by 6 bases and J by 0 bases, 1 base remained unmatched. Germline V gene lookup returns CDR1 WNHNN and CDR2 SYGVQD (reference sequence). This CDR3 region has 13 residues.

The gene calls are TRBV7-9 and TRBJ2-7, with D possibly being TRBD2 (7 bases). CDR3 length equals 15 residues. Trimming took 1 base from V and 6 from J, leaving 16 bases between them. Germline V lookup: CDR1 SEHNR, CDR2 FQNEAQ (reference sequence). The CDR3 bases are TGTGCCAGCAGCTTAGTCCTGTCGGGGGGCGGCGAGCAGTACTTC. Protein: CASSLVLSGGGEQYF.

This clone has just one count. The rearrangement links TRBV21-1 to TRBJ2-4; TRBD1 was called by the table and not checked on the DNA. TRBV21-1 has pseudogene status. The CDR3 extends over 15 amino acids. CDR3 nucleotide sequence: TGTGCCAGTTCCACCCATGACAGGGCCAAAAACATTCAGTACTTC. Translation gives CASSTHDRAKNIQYF.

This chain connects TRBV5-1 to TRBJ1-2, with TRBD1 matching over 8 bases. J gave up 7 bases and V 3 bases, and 8 bases lay outside the gene matches. Germline CDR1 is SGHRS and CDR2 is YFSETQ. The CDR3 extends over 14 amino acids. CDR3 in amino acids: CASSSTGGGSGYTF. Here the CDR3 DNA reads TGCGCCAGCAGCTCCACAGGGGGAGGTTCTGGCTACACCTTC.

The chain joins TRBV5-1 to TRBJ2-3; TRBD2 agrees at 7 bases. With 0 bases clipped from V and 6 bases from J, the junction kept 4 bases outside the gene matches. The length of the CDR3 is 14 residues. CDR1 and CDR2 from the germline V gene are SGHRS and YFSETQ. DNA of the CDR3: TGCGCCAGCAGCTTGGCATGGGGGGGTGATACGCAGTATTTT. This codes for CASSLAWGGDTQYF.

V usage is TRBV5-6 and J usage is TRBJ2-3; TRBD2 aligns across 11 bases. Per germline, CDR1 SGHDT and CDR2 YYEEEE. Trimming at V came to 5 bases and at J to 5 bases, leaving 13 bases not matched to a gene. The CDR3 consists of 17 residues. Here the CDR3 reads CASSPIGGLAVLDTQYF. The CDR3, as DNA: TGTGCCAGCAGTCCAATCGGGGGACTAGCGGTACTAGATACGCAGTATTTT.

The CDR3 protein is CASSLPLVSGSTDTQYF. The CDR3 DNA reads as TGTGCCAGCAGTTTACCGCTAGTGAGCGGTAGCACAGATACGCAGTATTTT. The rearrangement links TRBV27 to TRBJ2-3, with D perhaps TRBD2 (5 bases). V lost 2 bases to trimming and J lost 0 bases, with 15 bases between them. The CDR3 runs 17 residues. CDR1 MNHEY and CDR2 SMNVEV come from the germline V gene (reference sequence).

This chain connects TRBV29-1 to TRBJ2-5, with 8 bases matching TRBD1. CDR3 length equals 14 residues. V dropped 7 bases and J dropped 2; count of bases not matched to a gene: 9. Germline loops: CDR1 SQVTM, CDR2 ANQGSEA. CDR3 loop: CSAAQGAGQETQYF. DNA of the CDR3: TGCAGCGCAGCCCAGGGGGCCGGGCAAGAGACCCAGTACTTC.

This chain connects TRBV27 to TRBJ2-1; TRBD1 matches 8 bases. The V gene's germline CDR1 is MNHEY and CDR2 SMNVEV (reference sequence). Germline trimming cut 3 bases from V and 6 bases from J; bases unmatched to any gene: 13. The CDR3 contains 17 residues. The CDR3 region is CASSFLGQGIPPNEQFF. DNA of the CDR3: TGTGCCAGCAGTTTCCTTGGACAGGGAATCCCCCCCAATGAGCAGTTCTTC.

Here the CDR3 DNA reads TGCGCCAGCAGCCTGCAGTCCTCCACCTACGAGCAGTACTTC. This gives the protein CASSLQSSTYEQYF. The chain uses TRBV5-1 and TRBJ2-7; D is unresolved. Germline CDR1 and CDR2: SGHRS and YFSETQ. Trimming left V 4 bases short and J 2 bases short, with 13 bases between. This CDR3 spans 14 amino acids.

A note on this clone: At one end, the junction sequence differs from germline, possibly due to a read error. The chain uses TRBV6-1 and TRBJ1-4; the match to TRBD1 covers 8 bases. The CDR3 extends over 16 amino acids. The germline V gene encodes CDR1 MNHNS and CDR2 SASEGT. CDR3 sequence reads: CASSEDRGGTNEKLFF. CDR3 bases: TGTGCCAGCAGCGAAGACAGGGGTGGAACTAATGAAAAACTGTTTTTT.

The chain carries TRBV6-5 and TRBJ2-2, with TRBD2 as a possible D gene (5 bases). The V and J ends lost 0 bases and 0 bases respectively, with 8 bases between them. The CDR3 runs to 16 residues. Germline assignment: CDR1 MNHEY and CDR2 SVGAGI. CDR3 protein: CASSYSMDSNTGELFF. DNA of the CDR3: TGTGCCAGCAGTTACTCGATGGACTCGAACACCGGGGAGCTGTTTTTT.

The chain is built from TRBV6-5 and TRBJ2-1; D may be TRBD2 (5 bases). Trimming stripped 5 bases from V and 5 bases from J, with 13 bases between. Germline V gene sequence: CDR1 MNHEY, CDR2 SVGAGI. The CDR3 runs to 14 residues. CDR3 DNA sequence: TGTGCCAGCAGTCGGGGTACCCCCAACAATGAGCAGTTCTTC. It specifies CASSRGTPNNEQFF.

V gene TRBV5-1 combines with J gene TRBJ1-3; TRBD1 aligns across 9 bases. The germline CDR1 and CDR2 sequences are SGHRS and YFSETQ. Trimming took 5 bases from V and 2 from J; bases not matched to a gene: 2. The CDR3 is 14 residues long. The CDR3 sequence: CASRQGATGNTIYF. CDR3 coding DNA: TGCGCCAGCAGACAGGGGGCGACTGGAAACACCATATATTTT.

The V and J genes are TRBV11-3 and TRBJ2-6, with 8 bases fitting TRBD1. Trimming at V came to 5 bases and at J to 0 bases, leaving 9 bases not matched to a gene. The CDR3 length is 18 residues. CDR1 and CDR2 from the germline V gene are SGHNT and YENEEA. Written as DNA, the CDR3 is TGTGCCAGCAGCCCCGGACAGGGAAAGAGCTCTGGGGCCAACGTCCTGACTTTC. Its protein product is CASSPGQGKSSGANVLTF.

This clone has only a few counts. In DNA form, the CDR3 reads TGTGCCAGCGGGACAGGGGTTGGCGAGCAGTACTTC. Residues: CASGTGVGEQYF. The chain joins TRBV2 to TRBJ2-7; 10 nucleotides agree with TRBD1. V trimming: 8 bases; J trimming: 6 bases; junction bases outside the gene matches: 4. The CDR3 consists of 12 residues. Germline V CDR1 and CDR2: SNHLY, FYNNEI.